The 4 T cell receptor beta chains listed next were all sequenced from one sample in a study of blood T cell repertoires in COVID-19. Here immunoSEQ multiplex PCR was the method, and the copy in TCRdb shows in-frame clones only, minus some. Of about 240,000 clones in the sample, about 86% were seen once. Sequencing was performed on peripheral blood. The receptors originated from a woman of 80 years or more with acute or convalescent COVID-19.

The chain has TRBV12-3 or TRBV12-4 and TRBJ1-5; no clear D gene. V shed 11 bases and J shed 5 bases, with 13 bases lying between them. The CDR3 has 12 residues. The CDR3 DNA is TGTGCCTCCGGGAATTTGGATCAGCCCCAGCATTTT. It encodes CASGNLDQPQHF.

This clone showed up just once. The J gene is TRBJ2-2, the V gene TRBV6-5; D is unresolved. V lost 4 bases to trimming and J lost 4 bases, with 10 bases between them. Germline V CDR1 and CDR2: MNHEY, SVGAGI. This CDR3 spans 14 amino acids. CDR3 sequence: CASSLPGPTGELFF. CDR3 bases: TGTGCCAGCAGTTTGCCGGGTCCCACCGGGGAGCTGTTTTTT.

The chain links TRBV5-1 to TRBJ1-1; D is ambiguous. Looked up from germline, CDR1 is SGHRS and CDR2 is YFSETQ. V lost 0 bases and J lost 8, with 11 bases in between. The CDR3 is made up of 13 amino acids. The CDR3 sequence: CASSLAGGAEAFF. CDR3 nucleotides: TGCGCCAGCAGCTTGGCCGGAGGTGCCGAAGCTTTCTTT.

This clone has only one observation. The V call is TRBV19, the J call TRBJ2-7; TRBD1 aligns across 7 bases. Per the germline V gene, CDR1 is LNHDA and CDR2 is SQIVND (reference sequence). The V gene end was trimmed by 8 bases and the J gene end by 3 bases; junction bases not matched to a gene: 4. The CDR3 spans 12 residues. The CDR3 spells CASGQAGYEQYF. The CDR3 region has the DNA TGTGCCAGTGGACAGGCGGGCTACGAGCAGTACTTC.